One sample yielded the 15 T cell receptor beta chains listed below, sequenced in a study of spatial heterogeneity in lung cancer. Regarding time point: blood at routine non-recurrence follow-up after resection. Without sorting, whole RNA was sequenced from tumor, nontumor lung or frozen PBMC. TCRdb recomputed calls from the 5' RACE reads with MiXCR, one row per CDR3 protein. Seen here are 50,000 to 60,000 distinct CDR3 sequences, less than 9% observed once, and the top ten hold around 38%. The sample consisted of PBMCs, taken at follow-up. These receptors came from a female donor with early-stage non-small cell lung cancer.

This clonotype has a handful of counts. The chain joins TRBV6-2 or TRBV6-3 to TRBJ2-5; 7 positions agree with TRBD2. The germline gives CDR1 MNHEY, CDR2 SVGEGT. The CDR3 spans 14 residues. V shed 2 bases and J 5 bases; nucleotides not matched to a gene: 5. Here the CDR3 DNA reads TGTGCCAGCAGTTACGGGAGGGCCTCGGAGACCCAGTACTTC. Amino acids: CASSYGRASETQYF.

The V and J genes are TRBV5-1 and TRBJ2-4; no definite D call. The CDR3 consists of 18 residues. Germline lookup yields CDR1 SGHRS and CDR2 YFSETQ. Trimming pared 3 bases from V and 0 bases from J, leaving 19 bases between. The CDR3 DNA reads TGCGCCAGCAGCTCAGACTCCCCTCCCACCTTAGCCAAAAACATTCAGTACTTC. It specifies CASSSDSPPTLAKNIQYF.

This clonotype was found a few times. J is TRBJ2-2 and V is TRBV7-9; D remains unclear. Germline V gene sequence: CDR1 SEHNR, CDR2 FQNEAQ (reference sequence). This CDR3 is 16 amino acids long. V dropped 6 bases and J dropped 7 bases, with 21 bases sitting between them. CDR3 DNA sequence: TGTGCCAGCAGTCATCCGGACGGCCCTAGAGGCGGGGAGCTGTTTTTT. Amino acids: CASSHPDGPRGGELFF.

This clonotype came up a few times. The gene calls are TRBV5-4 and TRBJ2-5; weak D call: TRBD2 (5 bases). V lost 0 bases, J lost 4 bases, and 10 bases lay in between. The CDR3 runs 14 residues. The germline gives CDR1 SGHNT, CDR2 YYREEE (reference sequence). CDR3 DNA sequence: TGTGCCAGCAGCTTGGTTGGAGAGGGAGAGACCCAGTACTTC. It encodes CASSLVGEGETQYF.

This clonotype was picked up many times. This sequence joins TRBV20-1 and TRBJ2-7, with D possibly called TRBD1 or TRBD2 (5 bases each). V was cut by 4 bases and J by 4 bases, with 14 bases left in between. Germline-derived CDR1 and CDR2 are DFQATT and SNEGSKA (reference sequence). CDR3 length: 13 amino acids. This CDR3 is CSAKNSGTYEQYF. In DNA, the CDR3 is TGCAGTGCTAAAAATTCCGGGACGTACGAGCAGTACTTC.

This clonotype was seen a few times. This rearrangement joins TRBV5-1 to TRBJ1-4, with D perhaps matching TRBD1 (5 bases). The length of the CDR3 is 15 residues. Trimming cost V 3 bases and J 0 bases, with 9 bases left between them. The germline gives CDR1 SGHRS, CDR2 YFSETQ. In nucleotides, the CDR3 is TGCGCCAGCAGCTGGGGACGGTCAACTAATGAAAAACTGTTTTTT. The encoded protein is CASSWGRSTNEKLFF. Based on the CDR3 plus reference TRBV5-1 and TRBJ1-4, the full variable domain is KAGVTQTPRYLIKTRGQQVTLSCSPISGHRSVSWYQQTPGQGLQFLFEYFSETQRNKGNFPGRFSGRQFSNSRSEMNVSTLELGDSALYLCASSWGRSTNEKLFFGSGTQLSVL.

This clonotype was seen repeatedly, ten times or more. V gene TRBV7-8 combines with J gene TRBJ2-7; the match to TRBD1 covers 10 bases. CDR3 size: 16 residues. V lost 3 bases and J lost 4; bases outside the gene matches: 9. Germline V gene sequence: CDR1 SGHVS, CDR2 FQNEAQ. CDR3 in DNA: TGTGCCAGCAGCTTGGCCGGGACAGGGGTTTCTTACGAGCAGTACTTC. Translation gives CASSLAGTGVSYEQYF.

This clonotype was observed a handful of times. The J gene is TRBJ1-1, the V gene TRBV12-3 or TRBV12-4; 7 nucleotides line up with TRBD1. CDR3 length: 13 amino acids. V was clipped by 3 bases and J by 4 bases; unmatched bases: 2. For the CDR3, the DNA is TGTGCCAGCAGTTTTCAGGGGGGCACTGAAGCTTTCTTT. It codes for CASSFQGGTEAFF.

This clonotype was seen repeatedly, ten times or more. The chain combines TRBV20-1 with TRBJ2-5; D remains unclear. The germline gives CDR1 DFQATT, CDR2 SNEGSKA (reference sequence). Deletions cut 0 bases from V and 0 bases from J, with 8 bases between. This CDR3 is built from 14 residues. CDR3 DNA: TGCAGTGCTAGAGATCAGAGGCACCAAGAGACCCAGTACTTC. Residues: CSARDQRHQETQYF.

This clonotype was recorded many times. The rearrangement links TRBV7-9 to TRBJ2-5, with 13 bases identical to TRBD2. CDR1 is SEHNR, CDR2 FQNEAQ, per germline (reference sequence). V shed 1 base, J shed 5 bases, and the junction held 13 bases outside the gene matches. The CDR3 spans 19 residues. CDR3 coding DNA: TGTGCCAGCAGCTTAGATCCAGGACTAGCGGGGGCCACTGCGGAGACCCAGTACTTC. This gives the protein CASSLDPGLAGATAETQYF.

This clonotype has only a few counts. The chain is built from TRBV6-2 or TRBV6-3 and TRBJ2-3; tentatively, D is TRBD2 (6 bases). This CDR3 spans 16 amino acids. Germline lookup yields CDR1 MNHEY and CDR2 SVGEGT. Trimming cost V 2 bases and J 1 base, with 13 bases left between them. CDR3 nucleotides: TGTGCCAGCAGTTACAGCGCGGGGAGTGGCACAGATACGCAGTATTTT. It translates to CASSYSAGSGTDTQYF.

This clonotype was observed many times. The chain links TRBV20-1 to TRBJ1-3, with D perhaps matching TRBD1 (6 bases). Trimming shortened V by 5 bases and J by 0 bases, and 11 bases separated the two germline ends. Germline V gives CDR1 DFQATT, CDR2 SNEGSKA (reference sequence). The CDR3 extends over 14 amino acids. The CDR3 reads CSAGKQGSGNTIYF. The CDR3 nucleotides read TGCAGTGCTGGTAAACAGGGCTCTGGAAACACCATATATTTT.

In this sample, this clonotype turned up a few times. V and J are TRBV2 and TRBJ1-4; no reliable D call. The V gene lost 7 bases and the J gene lost 0 bases, with 12 bases spanning the gap. The CDR3 has 15 amino acids. Germline V CDR1 and CDR2: SNHLY, FYNNEI. The CDR3 DNA is TGTGCCAGCAATCCGGCGGTCACAACTAATGAAAAACTGTTTTTT. Translation gives CASNPAVTTNEKLFF.

The chain uses TRBV7-2 and TRBJ2-3; the D call may be TRBD1 or TRBD2 (5 bases each). Per the germline V gene, CDR1 is SGHTA and CDR2 is FQGNSA. The CDR3 is 13 amino acids. Trimming left V 7 bases short and J 5 bases short, with 13 bases between. CDR3 DNA: TGTGCCAGCACCCGAGGGGCGCAAGATACGCAGTATTTT. This sequence encodes CASTRGAQDTQYF.

This clonotype was detected ten times or more. The CDR3 DNA is TGTGCCAGCAGCTCCTTCATAGGGGGCGTAGGAAACACTGAAGCTTTCTTT. Translated: CASSSFIGGVGNTEAFF. The chain uses TRBV7-8 and TRBJ1-1; 7 nucleotides line up with TRBD1. Germline CDR1 SGHVS, CDR2 FQNEAQ. The V segment lost 4 bases and the J segment 2 bases; nucleotides outside the gene matches: 13. The CDR3 is 17 residues long.